The sequence of this T cell receptor (beta chain) was determined in a study of shared clonotypes between healthy human individuals. General study points: Non-shared clonotypes had lower generation probabilities than clonotypes shared by all four sorted-subset donors.

Germline V gives CDR1 GTSNPN, CDR2 SVGIG (reference sequence). This CDR3 has 13 amino acids. The V end was cut by 2 bases, the J end by 4 bases, with 9 bases between. Genomic DNA of every subset was divided equally among multiple immunoSEQ plates. The table came from immunoSEQ multiplex PCR; TCRdb's copy has only in-frame clones and leaves some out. This repertoire shows about 960,000 clones, 76% found once; its top ten account for 1.5%. In its sample, this clone was seen a few times. The antigen remains undetermined. The receptor was isolated from a man in his late teens or twenties in good health. Sequenced material: memory CD4+ T cells sorted from blood. Subset here: CD45RA-negative fraction. This chain uses TRBV30 with TRBJ1-3; D call uncertain. The chain's CDR3 is CAWSPQRGNTIYF. In DNA, the CDR3 is TGTGCCTGGAGTCCCCAAAGGGGAAACACCATATATTTT. The full variable domain, in which reference TRBV30 and TRBJ1-3 provide the parts outside the CDR3, is SQTIHQWPATLVQPVGSPLSLECTVEGTSNPNLYWYRQAAGRGLQLLFYSVGIGQISSEVPQNLSASRPQDRQFILSSKKLLLSDSGFYLCAWSPQRGNTIYFGEGSWLTVV.